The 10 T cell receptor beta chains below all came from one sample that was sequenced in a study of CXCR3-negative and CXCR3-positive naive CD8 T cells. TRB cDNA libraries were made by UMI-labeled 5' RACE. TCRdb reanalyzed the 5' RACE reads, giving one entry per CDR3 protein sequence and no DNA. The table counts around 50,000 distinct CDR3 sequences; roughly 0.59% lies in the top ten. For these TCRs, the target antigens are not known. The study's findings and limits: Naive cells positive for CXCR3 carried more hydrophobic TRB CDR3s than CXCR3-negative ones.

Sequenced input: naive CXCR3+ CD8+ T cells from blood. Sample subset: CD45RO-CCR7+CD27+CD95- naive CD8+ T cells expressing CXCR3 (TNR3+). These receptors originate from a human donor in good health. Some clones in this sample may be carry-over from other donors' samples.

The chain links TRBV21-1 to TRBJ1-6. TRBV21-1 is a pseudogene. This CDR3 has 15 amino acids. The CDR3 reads CASSRGSSYNSPLHF.

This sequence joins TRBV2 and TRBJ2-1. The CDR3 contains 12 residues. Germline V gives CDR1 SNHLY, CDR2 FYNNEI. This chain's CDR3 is CASSEHDNEQFF.

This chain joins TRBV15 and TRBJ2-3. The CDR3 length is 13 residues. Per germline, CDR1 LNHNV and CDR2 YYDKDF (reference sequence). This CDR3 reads CATSRDLIDTQYF.

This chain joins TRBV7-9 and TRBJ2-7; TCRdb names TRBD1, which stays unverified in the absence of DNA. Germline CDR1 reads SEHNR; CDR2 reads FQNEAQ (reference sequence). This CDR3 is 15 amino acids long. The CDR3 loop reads CASTATGGGWNEQYF. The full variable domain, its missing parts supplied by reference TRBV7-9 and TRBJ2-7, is DTGVSQNPRHKITKRGQNVTFRCDPISEHNRLYWYRQTLGQGPEFLTYFQNEAQLEKSRLLSDRFSAERPKGSFSTLEIQRTEQGDSAMYLCASTATGGGWNEQYFGPGTRLTVT.

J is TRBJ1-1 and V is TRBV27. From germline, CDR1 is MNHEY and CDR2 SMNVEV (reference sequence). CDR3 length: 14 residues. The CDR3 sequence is CASSLLGSGAEAFF.

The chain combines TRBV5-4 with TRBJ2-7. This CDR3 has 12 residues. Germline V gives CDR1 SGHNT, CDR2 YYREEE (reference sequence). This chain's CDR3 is CASSGLWGEQYF.

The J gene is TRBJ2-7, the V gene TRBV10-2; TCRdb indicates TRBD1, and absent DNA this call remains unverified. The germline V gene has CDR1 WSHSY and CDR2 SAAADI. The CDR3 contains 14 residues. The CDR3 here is CASSVVDSEYEQYF.

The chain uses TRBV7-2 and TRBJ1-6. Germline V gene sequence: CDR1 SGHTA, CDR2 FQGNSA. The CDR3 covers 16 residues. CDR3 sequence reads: CASRRTDSAYNSPLHF.

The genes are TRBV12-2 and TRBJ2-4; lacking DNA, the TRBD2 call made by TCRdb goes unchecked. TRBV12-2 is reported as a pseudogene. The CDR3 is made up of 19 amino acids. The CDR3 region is CASRPRLAGGPGAKNIQYF.

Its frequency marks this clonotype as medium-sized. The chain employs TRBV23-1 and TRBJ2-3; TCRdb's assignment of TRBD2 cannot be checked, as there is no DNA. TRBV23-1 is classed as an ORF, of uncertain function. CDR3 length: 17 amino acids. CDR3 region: CASSQSERVEVRDTQYF.